This is a list of T cell receptor beta chains from one sample in a study of beta chain features in type 1 diabetes. Profiling relied on immunoSEQ multiplex PCR, and the TCRdb table lists in-frame clones only, not all of them. This table holds 150,000 to 160,000 clones, 11% found once. Sequencing input: central memory CD4+ T cells from blood. The source is a young man in good health. Each CDR3 is given with its conserved first and last residue. D genes are given only for firm matches. Expanded clones are given a class, and other clones once, few, many or no size at all.

few	TRBV14	-	TRBJ1-2	CASSNRGQGSYTF	TGTGCCAGCAGCAACCGCGGGCAGGGTAGCTACACCTTC
-	TRBV25-1	-	TRBJ2-3	CASSPTRGTDTQYF	TGTGCCAGCAGCCCGACACGGGGGACAGATACGCAGTATTTT
few	TRBV29-1	-	TRBJ1-2	CSVETGVKGGYTF	TGCAGCGTTGAAACGGGTGTTAAGGGTGGCTACACCTTC
-	TRBV9	-	TRBJ1-5	CASSVAGGHQPQHF	TGTGCCAGCAGCGTAGCGGGAGGGCATCAGCCCCAGCATTTT
few	TRBV29-1	TRBD2	TRBJ2-1	CSVSLAGVYNEQFF	TGCAGCGTTAGTCTAGCGGGAGTTTACAATGAGCAGTTCTTC
-	TRBV7-3	-	TRBJ1-6	CASSPEGGRNSPLHF	TGTGCCAGCAGCCCAGAGGGGGGAAGGAATTCACCCCTCCACTTT
few	TRBV28	TRBD1	TRBJ2-5	CASSLHRGRVETQYF	TGTGCCAGCAGTTTACACAGGGGGCGTGTGGAGACCCAGTACTTC
-	TRBV5-4	TRBD2	TRBJ2-1	CASRRSTSKQFF	TGTGCCAGCAGGCGATCGACTAGCAAGCAGTTCTTC
few	TRBV4-3	TRBD2	TRBJ2-3	CASSQASGGEDTQYF	TGCGCCAGCAGCCAAGCGAGCGGGGGGGAGGATACGCAGTATTTT
few	TRBV7-2	-	TRBJ2-7	CASSSTFYEQYF	TGTGCCAGCAGCTCCACCTTCTACGAGCAGTACTTC
-	TRBV30	TRBD2	TRBJ2-5	CAWSAEGSGMWETQYF	TGTGCCTGGAGTGCCGAGGGTAGCGGGATGTGGGAGACCCAGTACTTC
-	TRBV9	TRBD2	TRBJ2-6	CASSCGGSGANVLTF	TGTGCCAGCAGCTGCGGGGGCTCTGGGGCCAACGTCCTGACTTTC
few	TRBV15	-	TRBJ1-2	CATSREGNYGYTF	TGTGCCACCAGCAGAGAAGGGAACTATGGCTACACCTTC
-	TRBV29-1	TRBD1	TRBJ1-2	CSVAKGGAGSYGYTF	TGCAGCGTTGCAAAAGGGGGCGCAGGGAGCTATGGCTACACCTTC
-	TRBV9	-	TRBJ1-3	CASSERPGPSSGNTIYF	TGTGCCAGCAGCGAGAGACCGGGCCCCAGCTCTGGAAACACCATATATTTT
few	TRBV7-8	TRBD1	TRBJ1-2	CASSSVRGTGANYGYTF	TGTGCCAGCAGCTCAGTCCGTGGGACAGGGGCAAACTATGGCTACACCTTC
few	TRBV4-3	TRBD1	TRBJ1-4	CASSQAQGVEKLFF	TGCGCCAGCAGCCAAGCCCAGGGGGTTGAAAAACTGTTTTTT
-	TRBV30	-	TRBJ1-3	CAWDPRSLSSGNTIYF	TGTGCCTGGGATCCACGGTCCCTTTCCTCTGGAAACACCATATATTTT
few	TRBV28	TRBD1	TRBJ1-1	CATLTGSHTEAFF	TGTGCCACCCTGACAGGGAGTCACACTGAAGCTTTCTTT
few	TRBV2	TRBD1	TRBJ2-7	CASTTPRDRISYEQYF	TGTGCCAGTACTACTCCCCGGGACAGAATTTCCTACGAGCAGTACTTC
-	TRBV7-3	TRBD2	TRBJ2-7	CASSFLSGSSYEQYF	TGTGCCAGCAGCTTCCTTAGCGGGAGCTCCTACGAGCAGTACTTC
-	TRBV25-1	-	TRBJ1-1	CASSWNTEAFF	TGTGCCAGCAGTTGGAACACTGAAGCTTTCTTT
few	TRBV9	TRBD1	TRBJ2-1	CASSTRTGANEQFF	TGTGCCAGCAGCACCCGGACAGGGGCCAATGAGCAGTTCTTC
many	TRBV7-2	-	TRBJ2-5	CASSLNAQGRKETQYF	TGTGCCAGCAGCTTAAACGCCCAGGGGCGAAAAGAGACCCAGTACTTC
many	TRBV13	-	TRBJ1-2	CASSLWGSGYTF	TGTGCCAGCAGCTTATGGGGGTCTGGCTACACCTTC
-	TRBV7-9	TRBD1	TRBJ2-4	CASSPRRDRNIQYF	TGTGCCAGCAGCCCCAGAAGGGACAGAAACATTCAGTACTTC
-	TRBV9	TRBD2	TRBJ2-5	CASSVASASGATQYF	TGTGCCAGCAGCGTAGCTAGCGCTAGCGGGGCGACCCAGTACTTC
-	TRBV30	-	TRBJ1-2	CAWESGGVGYTF	TGTGCCTGGGAGAGTGGGGGAGTCGGCTACACCTTC
few	TRBV25-1	-	TRBJ2-3	CASSRSLSTDTQYF	TGTGCCAGCAGCAGGTCCCTTAGCACAGATACGCAGTATTTT
-	TRBV4-1	TRBD1	TRBJ2-3	CASLGQGRGTDTQYF	TGCGCCAGCTTGGGACAGGGGAGGGGGACAGATACGCAGTATTTT
few	TRBV5-1	-	TRBJ1-1	CASSLQGYNTEAFF	TGCGCCAGCAGCTTACAGGGATATAACACTGAAGCTTTCTTT
-	TRBV4-2	-	TRBJ2-2	CASSQEWNTGELFF	TGTGCCAGCAGCCAAGAATGGAACACCGGGGAGCTGTTTTTT
many	TRBV11-1	-	TRBJ2-7	CASSLAIEQYF	TGTGCCAGCAGCTTAGCGATTGAGCAGTACTTC
few	TRBV7-2	-	TRBJ2-2	CASSLVYKNTGELFF	TGTGCCAGCAGCTTAGTTTATAAGAACACCGGGGAGCTGTTTTTT
few	TRBV7-2	TRBD1	TRBJ2-2	CASSRTGGKAGELFF	TGTGCCAGCAGCCGAACAGGGGGAAAAGCCGGGGAGCTGTTTTTT
few	TRBV5-6	-	TRBJ2-7	CASSPGVFTYEQYF	TGTGCCAGCAGCCCAGGGGTTTTTACCTACGAGCAGTACTTC
few	TRBV6-5	-	TRBJ1-2	CASRRTGVSYGYTF	TGTGCCAGCAGAAGGACGGGGGTCAGCTATGGCTACACCTTC
many	TRBV4-1	-	TRBJ1-6	CASSQEMAGRTPLHF	TGCGCCAGCAGCCAAGAAATGGCAGGGAGGACACCCCTCCACTTT
-	TRBV25-1	TRBD1	TRBJ2-7	CASSDPGTGVYEQYF	TGTGCCAGCAGTGATCCTGGGACAGGGGTCTACGAGCAGTACTTC
-	TRBV4-3	-	TRBJ2-2	CASSQDRLGSGRELFF	TGCGCCAGCAGCCAAGATCGATTGGGAAGTGGCAGGGAGCTGTTTTTT
-	TRBV2	-	TRBJ1-5	CASSEERPGNQPQHF	TGTGCCAGCAGTGAAGAGCGGCCGGGCAATCAGCCCCAGCATTTT
-	TRBV7-2	TRBD1	TRBJ1-5	CASSSGTGGPPQHF	TGTGCCAGCAGCTCCGGGACAGGGGGGCCTCCCCAGCATTTT
-	TRBV18	-	TRBJ2-3	CASSTKGGYTDTQYF	TGTGCCAGCTCAACAAAAGGGGGTTACACAGATACGCAGTATTTT
many	TRBV10-3	TRBD2	TRBJ2-3	CAISEPKIAGAGTDTQYF	TGTGCCATCAGTGAGCCTAAGATAGCGGGAGCGGGCACAGATACGCAGTATTTT
few	TRBV11-1	TRBD2	TRBJ2-1	CASSPTSGRADEQFF	TGTGCCAGCAGCCCGACTAGCGGGAGGGCCGATGAGCAGTTCTTC
once	TRBV14	TRBD1	TRBJ1-1	CASSRLTGVVDTEAFF	TGTGCCAGCAGCCGCCTGACAGGGGTGGTAGACACTGAAGCTTTCTTT
few	TRBV11-3	-	TRBJ2-1	CASSLRFAAGYNEQFF	TGCGCCAGCAGCTTAAGATTTGCGGCCGGCTACAATGAGCAGTTCTTC
many	TRBV15	-	TRBJ1-6	CATSRDGKPFSPLHF	TGTGCCACCAGCAGAGATGGGAAGCCCTTTTCACCCCTCCACTTT
few	TRBV9	-	TRBJ2-3	CASSAIGAAGQDTQYF	TGTGCCAGCAGCGCCATAGGTGCAGCGGGTCAGGATACGCAGTATTTT
-	TRBV9	-	TRBJ2-3	CASSVGGAADTQYF	TGTGCCAGCAGCGTAGGCGGGGCGGCAGATACGCAGTATTTT